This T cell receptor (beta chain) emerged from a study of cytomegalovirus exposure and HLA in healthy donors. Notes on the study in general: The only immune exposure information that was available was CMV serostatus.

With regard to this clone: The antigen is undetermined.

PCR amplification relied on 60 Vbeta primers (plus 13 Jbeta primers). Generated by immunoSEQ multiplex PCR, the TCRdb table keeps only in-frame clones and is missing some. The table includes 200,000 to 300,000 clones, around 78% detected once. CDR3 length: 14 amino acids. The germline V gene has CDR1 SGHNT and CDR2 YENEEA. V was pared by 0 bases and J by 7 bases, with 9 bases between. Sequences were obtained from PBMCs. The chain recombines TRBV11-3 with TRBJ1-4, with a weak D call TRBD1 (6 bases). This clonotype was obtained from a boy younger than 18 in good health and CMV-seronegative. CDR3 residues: CASSLDRGGEKLFF. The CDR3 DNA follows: TGTGCCAGCAGCTTAGACAGGGGCGGTGAAAAACTGTTTTTT.